Presented here are 19 T cell receptor beta chains from one specimen sequenced in a study of T cells in Graves' hyperthyroidism and ophthalmopathy. RNA transcripts provided the source from which TCR beta CDR3 regions were amplified. TCR CDR3 underwent first-round RT-PCR with the HTBI primer set. One entry per CDR3 protein results from TCRdb running MiXCR on the multiplex PCR reads. The data show hundreds of thousands of distinct CDR3 sequences, less than 45% seen once. Sequencing was carried out using peripheral blood or thyroid tissue (not recorded which). Every receptor here comes from an adult man with Graves' disease, either hyperthyroidism or ophthalmopathy (not recorded which).

Note on this clonotype: Being one base from a much bigger clone, this may be a read error. The chain is built from TRBV15 and TRBJ2-5; tentatively, D is TRBD2 (6 bases). CDR1 and CDR2 from the germline V gene are LNHNV and YYDKDF (reference sequence). This CDR3 region has 15 residues. V lost 1 base, J lost 5 bases, and 14 bases lay in between. The CDR3 region has the DNA TGTGCCACCAGCAGAGGTAGGAGGGGTTTGGAGACCCAGTACTTC. This codes for CATSRGRRGLETQYF.

As DNA, the CDR3 is TGTGCCCCTCTCCGACAGGGCAACAATTCACCCCTCCACTTT. Protein: CAPLRQGNNSPLHF. This chain links TRBV6-5 with TRBJ1-6; TRBD1 aligns across 7 bases. The CDR3 loop spans 14 amino acids. The V and J ends lost 11 bases and 7 bases, in that order; junction bases with no gene match: 11. Germline V gene sequence: CDR1 MNHEY, CDR2 SVGAGI.

CDR3 amino acids: CSASSGTGGITF. In nucleotides, the CDR3 is TGCAGTGCTAGCTCCGGGACAGGGGGCATCACCTTC. J is TRBJ1-2 and V is TRBV20-1; 12 bases agree with TRBD1. This CDR3 contains 12 residues. V gave up 3 bases and J gave up 13 bases; unmatched junction bases: 6. From germline, CDR1 is DFQATT and CDR2 SNEGSKA (reference sequence).

This clonotype was observed at least ten times. This chain links TRBV5-1 with TRBJ2-6; possible D gene TRBD1, 5 bases. The CDR3 covers 14 residues. V was cut by 5 bases and J by 4 bases, with 10 bases left in between. The germline gives CDR1 SGHRS, CDR2 YFSETQ. In nucleotides, the CDR3 is TGCGCCAGCAGTATGGACACCGGGGCCAACGTCCTGACTTTC. It yields the protein CASSMDTGANVLTF.

This clonotype was found many times. V gene TRBV20-1 combines with J gene TRBJ2-7; a weak D match, TRBD2 (5 bases). Germline V lookup: CDR1 DFQATT, CDR2 SNEGSKA (reference sequence). V shed 0 bases and J shed 1 base, with 10 bases lying between them. The CDR3 loop spans 14 amino acids. CDR3 region: CSARDLRGSYEQYF. In DNA, the CDR3 is TGCAGTGCTAGAGATCTCCGGGGATCCTACGAGCAGTACTTC.

Worth noting for this clonotype: One junction end disagrees with the germline gene, perhaps due to a read error. The chain employs TRBV19 and TRBJ2-2; D is undetermined. Germline V lookup: CDR1 LNHDA, CDR2 SQIVND (reference sequence). The CDR3 runs 13 residues. In DNA form, the CDR3 reads TGTGCCGGTAGTATGAGTTTTACCGGGGAGCTGTTTTTT. This sequence encodes CAGSMSFTGELFF.

This clonotype was detected a few times. The rearrangement links TRBV5-1 to TRBJ2-3, with a weak D call TRBD1 (6 bases). CDR3 length: 15 residues. V was shortened by 4 bases and J by 0 bases, with 12 bases between the two germline ends. Germline loops: CDR1 SGHRS, CDR2 YFSETQ. The DNA of the CDR3 is TGCGCCAGCAGCCCAGAGGACAGCAGCACAGATACGCAGTATTTT. It specifies CASSPEDSSTDTQYF. Using reference TRBV5-1 and TRBJ2-3 for the parts outside the CDR3, the full variable domain is KAGVTQTPRYLIKTRGQQVTLSCSPISGHRSVSWYQQTPGQGLQFLFEYFSETQRNKGNFPGRFSGRQFSNSRSEMNVSTLELGDSALYLCASSPEDSSTDTQYFGPGTRLTVL.

The chain is built from TRBV10-3 and TRBJ2-7; TRBD2 is a possible D gene (5 bases). The CDR3 is 14 residues long. The germline gives CDR1 ENHRY, CDR2 SYGVKD. The germline V and J ends were trimmed by 9 bases and 4 bases, with 19 bases remaining between them. The CDR3 DNA is TGTGCCATTCAAGCTATCCGGGGTGGATACGAGCAGTACTTC. Translation: CAIQAIRGGYEQYF.

This chain joins TRBV25-1 and TRBJ1-2; 8 positions match TRBD1. CDR3 length equals 14 residues. Per germline, CDR1 MGHDK and CDR2 SYGVNS. The trim removed 1 base at V and 8 bases at J, leaving 6 bases unmatched. The CDR3 DNA reads as TGTGCCAGCAGTGAATTCCCGGACAGGGACGGCTACACCTTC. It yields the protein CASSEFPDRDGYTF.

Only a few counts were recorded for this clonotype. The chain employs TRBV9 and TRBJ2-5; D is uncertain. V lost 0 bases, J lost 5 bases, and 11 bases lay in between. CDR3 length equals 14 residues. Germline CDR1 SGDLS, CDR2 YYNGEE. The chain's CDR3 is CASSVEPDGETQYF. In DNA form, the CDR3 reads TGTGCCAGCAGCGTAGAACCGGATGGGGAGACCCAGTACTTC.

This clonotype has a count of ten or more. The rearrangement joins TRBV2 to TRBJ1-2, with unresolved D. V lost 3 bases and J lost 11, with 13 bases in between. The CDR3 loop spans 12 amino acids. CDR1 is SNHLY and CDR2 is FYNNEI in the germline V gene. CDR3 nucleotides: TGTGCCAGCAGTGACGAGGAAGGGTTTTACACCTTC. This encodes CASSDEEGFYTF.

Worth noting for this clonotype: A junction boundary mismatches the germline segment, possibly from a read error. The chain couples TRBV12-3 or TRBV12-4 to TRBJ1-6; D possibly corresponds to TRBD1 (6 bases). The CDR3 spans 15 residues. CDR3 loop: CASSHGTSYNSPLHF. The CDR3 DNA is TGCGCCAGCAGCCACGGGACAAGCTATAATTCACCCCTCCACTTT.

The chain couples TRBV14 to TRBJ2-7, with TRBD2 as a possible D gene (5 bases). The CDR3 totals 13 residues. Germline V gene lookup returns CDR1 SGHDN and CDR2 FVKESK. V was clipped by 1 base and J by 5 bases, with 9 bases between them. The CDR3 DNA sequence: TGTGCCAGCAGCCAAGGGCGGGTGAACGAGCAGTACTTC. It is translated as CASSQGRVNEQYF.

This clonotype occurred a few times. V and J are TRBV7-9 and TRBJ2-7, with D perhaps TRBD1 (6 bases). Per germline, CDR1 SEHNR and CDR2 FQNEAQ (reference sequence). The CDR3 totals 15 residues. The ends were cut back, 3 bases at V and 6 bases at J, with 18 bases in the middle. The CDR3 DNA reads TGTGCCAGCAGCTTTTACAGGGTCGAGTTCCGCGAGCAGTACTTC. This codes for CASSFYRVEFREQYF. The full variable domain, with the rest looked up from reference TRBV7-9 and TRBJ2-7, is DTGVSQNPRHKITKRGQNVTFRCDPISEHNRLYWYRQTLGQGPEFLTYFQNEAQLEKSRLLSDRFSAERPKGSFSTLEIQRTEQGDSAMYLCASSFYRVEFREQYFGPGTRLTVT.

At least ten counts were recorded for this clonotype. This sequence joins TRBV29-1 and TRBJ2-7; 7 bases agree with TRBD1. Germline CDR1 reads SQVTM; CDR2 reads ANQGSEA. CDR3 length: 13 residues. V lost 0 bases, J lost 8 bases, and 7 bases stayed unmatched. The CDR3, as DNA: TGCAGCGTTGAAGATCCGGGGACAGTCAAGCAGTACTTC. It yields the protein CSVEDPGTVKQYF.

This clonotype has a count of ten or more. This chain connects TRBV7-6 to TRBJ2-7, with 9 bases fitting TRBD2. Germline V gene lookup returns CDR1 SGHVS and CDR2 FNYEAQ. V was clipped by 5 bases and J by 2 bases; unmatched bases: 10. The length of the CDR3 is 16 residues. The CDR3 DNA is TGTGCCAGCAGCCCCCGGCTAGCGGGGACCGCCTACGAGCAGTACTTC. It translates to CASSPRLAGTAYEQYF.

This clonotype occurred once. This could be a read error, since a much larger clone is one nucleotide away. The J gene is TRBJ1-3, the V gene TRBV2; no definite D call. The germline V and J ends were trimmed by 5 bases and 8 bases, with 10 bases remaining between them. Germline V gene data show CDR1 as SNHLY and CDR2 as FYNNEI. The CDR3 loop spans 12 amino acids. Here the CDR3 reads CASSQGPYTIYF. DNA for the CDR3: TGTGCCAGCAGTCAAGGACCATACACCATATATTTT.

As concerns this clonotype: The junction does not match germline at one end; this may be a read error. The chain combines TRBV24-1 with TRBJ2-5; perhaps D is TRBD1 or TRBD2 (5 bases each). Germline lookup yields CDR1 KGHDR and CDR2 SFDVKD. CDR3 length: 12 amino acids. Written as DNA, the CDR3 is TGTGCCACCAGTGAGAGGGGCGAGACCCAGCACTTC. Its translation is CATSERGETQHF.

In this sample, this clonotype turned up a few times. This sequence joins TRBV6-5 and TRBJ1-2; D unclear. The V gene lost 6 bases and the J gene lost 1 base, with 18 bases spanning the gap. CDR1 is MNHEY and CDR2 is SVGAGI in the germline V gene. This CDR3 contains 16 residues. The CDR3 nucleotides are TGTGCCAGCAGCACACGCTTTACGGCACTTAACTATGGCTACACCTTC. It translates to CASSTRFTALNYGYTF.